The entry that follows covers one T cell receptor (beta chain) sequence. Method: immunoSEQ multiplex PCR; TCRdb's copy keeps in-frame clones and lacks some. The sample has over 650,000 clones; 87% are singletons. The V gene's germline CDR1 is LNHNV and CDR2 YYDKDF (reference sequence). CDR3 size: 13 residues. Trimming took 8 bases from V and 1 from J, leaving 11 bases between them. This specimen comes from a study of shared T cell receptors in the human thymus. The data were also submitted as part of a second study, on human thymus T cells. That source notes: The donor group consisted of healthy Finnish infants who were having corrective surgery for congenital heart defects. The thymus tissue came from resections taken during corrective heart surgery. V and J gene usage appeared biased in thymic and blood repertoires. Related studies found that unrelated individuals share highly overlapping thymic repertoires.

Specimen: thymocytes. The receptor was isolated from a boy less than two years old with a congenital heart defect. The gene calls are TRBV15 and TRBJ1-1; D remains unclear. In nucleotides, the CDR3 is TGTGCCACCCTACTCCCGGGGAACACTGAAGCTTTCTTT. Its protein product is CATLLPGNTEAFF. The full variable domain, rest sourced from reference TRBV15 and TRBJ1-1, is DAMVIQNPRYQVTQFGKPVTLSCSQTLNHNVMYWYQQKSSQAPKLLFHYYDKDFNNEADTPDNFQSRRPNTSFCFLDIRSPGLGDTAMYLCATLLPGNTEAFFGQGTRLTVV.